This record looks at one T cell receptor beta chain sequence and its context. This clonotype occurred many times. It has no known antigen specificity. Per-base qualities were not stored, and no clone one base away is much larger. This entry comes from a study of neurological immune-mediated disorders (dated by TCRdb to the late 2010s). Background on the whole study: Of the roughly 34 multiple sclerosis patients, about 31 had relapsing-remitting MS and 3 had secondary progressive MS. Peripheral blood TCR-beta repertoires from patients with HTLV-I-associated myelopathy (HAM/TSP), patients with multiple sclerosis, and healthy controls were compared in the study using UMI-based sequencing. The cohort included approximately 68 subjects: 14 with HAM/TSP, some 34 with multiple sclerosis, and 20 healthy controls. Longitudinal samples, technical triplicates and paired sorted CD4+ and CD8+ T-cell subsets, alongside PBMC samples, were included among the roughly 110 TCR-beta libraries. The paper's findings and limits, for the study overall: No association of the MS cluster with clinical or MRI features was observed, and the need for larger cohorts was stated by the authors. In a phylogenetic analysis, the repertoires of 18 out of 34 MS patients fell into a single cluster of related CDR3 sequences, pointing to a possible signature at the repertoire level. TCR clonal expansion was highest in HAM/TSP patients and lowest in MS patients, with MS patients falling below even healthy controls. Expanded clones from different subjects shared no identical CDR3 amino acid sequences, which suggests that TCR-beta repertoires were private in all groups.

cDNA was synthesized by template-switch 5'RACE using a primer with a 10-nucleotide random unique molecular identifier that tagged each TCR transcript. Every sequencing run covered 15-18 subjects and yielded more than 180 million TCR-beta sequences. Total RNA was extracted with the RNeasy kit. The KAPA Real-time Library Amplification kit was used to amplify TCR-beta VDJ regions with primers targeting the TCR constant region and the 5'RACE anchor. Sample indexes and Illumina adaptors were added in a first PCR, after which library yield was increased in a second PCR. The roughly 650 bp TCR product was size-selected on a 2% E-gel SizeSelection system after Ampure bead purification. Before pooling, libraries had their quality checked on a Bioanalyzer, their concentration measured with Qubit, and their quantity determined with the Kapa Library Quantification kit. An Illumina HiSeq 2500 was used to sequence the libraries paired-end at 2 x 150 bp. To increase sequence diversity, roughly 23-30% phiX was spiked into each library pool. In the authors' own workflow: Quality-filtered reads were processed with the UMI-based MiGEC pipeline, and over 75% of raw TCR sequences were removed by the MiGEC pipeline during error correction. IMGT germline references were used for alignment of VDJ genes, and clonotypes were defined by a unique CDR3 amino acid sequence together with V-J genes. Clonal expansion, Shannon diversity and CDR3 relatedness were evaluated with VDJtools (CalcPairwiseDistances, ClusterSamples), while phylogenetic trees were built in CLCbio workbench. Clones with at least 8 unique UMIs were defined as expanded, with this threshold being based on coefficient-of-variation modelling across technical triplicates. Using fastp at Q25 and MiXCR, TCRdb reprocessed the public reads and kept productive beta chains. Rows are combined by CDR3 protein, so each entry shows the most common genes and DNA. TCRdb's processing, not the authors' own work, is the source of the V and J calls. The sample profile shows approximately 37,000 distinct CDR3 sequences; 3.8% of them were found once. The ten largest clones take up less than 2.5% of the sample.

For the unsorted PBMC libraries, 2 million PBMCs were stored in RNAlater at -80 degrees C until RNA extraction and were used to generate the libraries. Multiple sclerosis patients were enrolled in a US clinical protocol evaluating disease progression by magnetic resonance imaging. Peripheral blood underwent Ficoll-Hypaque density gradient centrifugation to isolate PBMCs, which were then cryopreserved in liquid nitrogen. The germline V gene (reference sequence) specifies DFQATT as CDR1 and SNEGSKA as CDR2. Taken from cysteine to phenylalanine, the CDR3 has 14 residues. The retained sequence is limited to the CDR3, 42 bases, with the frame set at the first base. The V end gives up 1 base and the J end 5 bases, leaving 5 bases in the junction not matched to a gene.

Recombination connected TRBV20-1 to TRBJ2-5, with 9 bases matching TRBD2. The source of this sequence is a man aged 30-40 years with multiple sclerosis. Sequenced material: PBMCs. The nucleotide sequence reads TGCAGTGCTAGAGTAGGCGGGGGGGCGGAGACCCAGTACTTC. Translated, it gives CSARVGGGAETQYF.